This T cell receptor (beta chain) was documented in a study of T cells after yellow fever vaccination. On this clonotype itself: Its cognate antigen is unknown.

TCRdb analysed the 5' RACE reads with MiXCR anew, one entry per CDR3 protein. The sample holds roughly 330,000 distinct CDR3 sequences, 3% to 4.5% seen once. Whole-study results and caveats: Post-booster samples contained most primary-vaccination clones (approximately 97% CD4, about 90% CD8).

The sequence was obtained from a man aged 18 to 29 who received the YFV17D yellow fever vaccine. Source: PBMCs, taken 5 days after the yellow fever booster vaccination.

The CDR3 DNA is TGTGCCAGCAGCCAAGGAAGACAGGGGCGAGACGAGCAGTACTTC. This translates into CASSQGRQGRDEQYF. The rearrangement uses TRBV3-1 and TRBJ2-7; 8 nucleotides agree with TRBD1. This CDR3 is 15 amino acids long. Unmatched junction bases numbered 7, after V lost 1 base and J lost 5 bases. Germline V CDR1 and CDR2: LGHDT, YNNKEL (reference sequence).